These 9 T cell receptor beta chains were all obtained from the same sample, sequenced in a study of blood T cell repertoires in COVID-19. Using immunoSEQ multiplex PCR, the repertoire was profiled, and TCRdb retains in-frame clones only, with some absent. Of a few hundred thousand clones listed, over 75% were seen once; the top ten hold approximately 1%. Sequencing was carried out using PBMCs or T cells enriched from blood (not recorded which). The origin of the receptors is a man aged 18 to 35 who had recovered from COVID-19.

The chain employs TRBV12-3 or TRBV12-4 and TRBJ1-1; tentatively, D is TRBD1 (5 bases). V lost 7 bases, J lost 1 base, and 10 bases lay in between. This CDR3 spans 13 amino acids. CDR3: CASKGEENTEAFF. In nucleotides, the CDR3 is TGTGCCAGCAAAGGGGAGGAGAACACTGAAGCTTTCTTT.

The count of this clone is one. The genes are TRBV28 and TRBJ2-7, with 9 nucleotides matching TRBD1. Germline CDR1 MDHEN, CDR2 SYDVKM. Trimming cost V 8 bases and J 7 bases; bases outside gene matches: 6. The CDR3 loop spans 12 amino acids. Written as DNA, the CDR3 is TGTGCCAGCGAGGGACAGGGAAGGGAGCAGTACTTC. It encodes CASEGQGREQYF.

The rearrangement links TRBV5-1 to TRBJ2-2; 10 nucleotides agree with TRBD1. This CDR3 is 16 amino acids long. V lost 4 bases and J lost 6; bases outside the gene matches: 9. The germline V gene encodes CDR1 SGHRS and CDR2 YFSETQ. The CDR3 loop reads CASSDTGTGAPGELFF. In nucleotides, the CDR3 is TGCGCCAGCAGCGATACCGGGACAGGGGCCCCCGGGGAGCTGTTTTTT.

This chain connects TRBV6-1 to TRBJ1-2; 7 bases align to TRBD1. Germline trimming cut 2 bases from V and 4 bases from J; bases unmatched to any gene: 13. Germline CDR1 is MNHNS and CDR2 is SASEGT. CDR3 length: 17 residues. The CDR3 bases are TGTGCCAGCAGTGAAAAGCCGGCAGGGGGTAGTAGCTATGGCTACACCTTC. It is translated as CASSEKPAGGSSYGYTF.

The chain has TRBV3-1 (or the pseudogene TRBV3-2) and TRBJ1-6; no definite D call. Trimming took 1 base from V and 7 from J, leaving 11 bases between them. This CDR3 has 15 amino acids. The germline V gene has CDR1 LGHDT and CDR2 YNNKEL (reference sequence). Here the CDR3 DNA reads TGTGCCAGCAGCCAAGGTTCACTGAAAAATTCACCCCTCCACTTT. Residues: CASSQGSLKNSPLHF.

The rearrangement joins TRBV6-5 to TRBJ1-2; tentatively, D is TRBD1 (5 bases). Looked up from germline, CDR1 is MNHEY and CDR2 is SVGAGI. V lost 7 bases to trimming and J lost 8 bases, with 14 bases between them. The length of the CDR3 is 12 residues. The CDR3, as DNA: TGTGCCAGCACCCCAGGGATGGGAGGCTACACCTTC. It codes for CASTPGMGGYTF.

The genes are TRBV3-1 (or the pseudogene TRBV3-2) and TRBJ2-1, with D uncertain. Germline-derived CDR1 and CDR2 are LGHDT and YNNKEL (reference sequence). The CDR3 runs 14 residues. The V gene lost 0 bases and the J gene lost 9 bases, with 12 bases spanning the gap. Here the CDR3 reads CASSQEGQSGEQFF. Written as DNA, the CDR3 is TGTGCCAGCAGCCAAGAAGGCCAGTCAGGTGAGCAGTTCTTC.

The CDR3 coding sequence is TGTGCCAGCAGCTTGGCGGGACAGGGTTACTCGAACACTGAAGCTTTCTTT. As protein: CASSLAGQGYSNTEAFF. V and J are TRBV5-5 and TRBJ1-1, with 9 bases aligning to TRBD1. Trimming took 0 bases from V and 1 from J; bases not matched to a gene: 7. The germline CDR1 and CDR2 sequences are SGHKS and YYEKEE (reference sequence). The CDR3 has 17 residues.

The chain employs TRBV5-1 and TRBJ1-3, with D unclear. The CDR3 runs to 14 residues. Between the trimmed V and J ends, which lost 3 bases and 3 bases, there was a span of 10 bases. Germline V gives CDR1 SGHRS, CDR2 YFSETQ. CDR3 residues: CASSSGEDGNTIYF. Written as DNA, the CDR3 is TGCGCCAGCAGCTCCGGGGAAGATGGAAACACCATATATTTT.